A selection of T cell receptor beta chains follows, all from one sample in a study of blood T cell repertoires in COVID-19. The data were produced by immunoSEQ multiplex PCR, yet TCRdb's version contains in-frame clones alone and is incomplete. The sample consists of approximately 260,000 clones, roughly 80% of them appearing once. The specimen was PBMCs or T cells enriched from blood (not recorded which). Source of these receptors: a man aged 30 to 45 with acute COVID-19. CDR3s include the opening cysteine and the closing phenylalanine or tryptophan. The D gene is left open where the match is weak. Not every row has a clone size; where given, it reads once, few, many or a size class.

abundance,v_gene,d_gene,j_gene,len,CDR3aa,CDR3nt
-,TRBV7-6,-,TRBJ2-5,16,CASSSQRSGRQETQYF,TGTGCCAGCAGCTCCCAAAGAAGCGGCCGCCAAGAGACCCAGTACTTC
-,TRBV18,TRBD1,TRBJ2-1,15,CASSPTGGGYNEQFF,TGTGCCAGCTCGCCCACAGGGGGCGGCTACAATGAGCAGTTCTTC
-,TRBV27,TRBD1,TRBJ1-2,16,CASSLAAGTANYGYTF,TGTGCCAGCAGTTTAGCCGCCGGGACAGCCAACTATGGCTACACCTTC
once,TRBV2,-,TRBJ2-2,15,CASSPSGSWTGELFF,TGTGCCAGCAGCCCCAGCGGCAGTTGGACCGGGGAGCTGTTTTTT
-,TRBV3-1/TRBV3-2,-,TRBJ1-1,15,CASSQALLQGREAFF,TGTGCCAGCAGCCAAGCTCTTCTCCAGGGGCGTGAAGCTTTCTTT
-,TRBV6-5,-,TRBJ1-1,15,CASSSGAGKNTEAFF,TGTGCCAGCAGTTCAGGGGCCGGGAAGAACACTGAAGCTTTCTTT
-,TRBV28,TRBD1,TRBJ1-5,15,CASSAGQGASQPQHF,TGTGCCAGCAGTGCAGGACAGGGGGCCAGTCAGCCCCAGCATTTT
-,TRBV12-3/TRBV12-4,TRBD1,TRBJ1-1,13,CASSRQGGTEAFF,TGTGCCAGCAGTCGACAGGGGGGGACTGAAGCTTTCTTT
-,TRBV6-5,-,TRBJ2-2,14,CASSNRARTGELFF,TGTGCCAGCAGCAACAGGGCAAGGACCGGGGAGCTGTTTTTT
-,TRBV7-9,TRBD1,TRBJ1-5,16,CASSSTLGGAGQPQHF,TGTGCCAGCAGCTCCACCCTAGGGGGCGCGGGGCAGCCCCAGCATTTT
once,TRBV27,-,TRBJ2-3,15,CASSWGGRVADTQYF,TGTGCCAGCAGTTGGGGGGGCCGGGTGGCAGATACGCAGTATTTT
-,TRBV9,TRBD1,TRBJ1-6,17,CASSVHSGGQLNSPLHF,TGTGCCAGCAGCGTACATTCCGGGGGACAGTTAAATTCACCCCTCCACTTT
-,TRBV24-1,-,TRBJ2-6,16,CATSDLGASGANVLTF,TGTGCCACCAGTGATTTAGGAGCCTCTGGGGCCAACGTCCTGACTTTC
many,TRBV4-1,-,TRBJ1-1,15,CASSQTLPPSTEAFF,TGCGCCAGCAGCCAAACCCTCCCGCCCAGCACTGAAGCTTTCTTT